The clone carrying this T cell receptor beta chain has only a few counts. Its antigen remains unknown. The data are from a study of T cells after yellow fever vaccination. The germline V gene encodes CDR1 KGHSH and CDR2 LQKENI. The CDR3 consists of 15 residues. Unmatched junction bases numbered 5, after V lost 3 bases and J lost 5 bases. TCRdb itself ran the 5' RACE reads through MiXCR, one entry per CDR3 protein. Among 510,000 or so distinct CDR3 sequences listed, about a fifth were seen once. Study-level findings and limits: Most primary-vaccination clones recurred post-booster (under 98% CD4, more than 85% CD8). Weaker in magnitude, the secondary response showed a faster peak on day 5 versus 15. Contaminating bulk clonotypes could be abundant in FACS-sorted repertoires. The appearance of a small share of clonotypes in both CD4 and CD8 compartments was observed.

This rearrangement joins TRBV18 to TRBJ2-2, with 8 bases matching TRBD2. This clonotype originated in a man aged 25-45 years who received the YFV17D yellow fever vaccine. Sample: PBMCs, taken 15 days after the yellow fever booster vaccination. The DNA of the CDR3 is TGTGCCAGCTCACCCTCGACTAGCGTTACCGGGGAGCTGTTTTTT. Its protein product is CASSPSTSVTGELFF.